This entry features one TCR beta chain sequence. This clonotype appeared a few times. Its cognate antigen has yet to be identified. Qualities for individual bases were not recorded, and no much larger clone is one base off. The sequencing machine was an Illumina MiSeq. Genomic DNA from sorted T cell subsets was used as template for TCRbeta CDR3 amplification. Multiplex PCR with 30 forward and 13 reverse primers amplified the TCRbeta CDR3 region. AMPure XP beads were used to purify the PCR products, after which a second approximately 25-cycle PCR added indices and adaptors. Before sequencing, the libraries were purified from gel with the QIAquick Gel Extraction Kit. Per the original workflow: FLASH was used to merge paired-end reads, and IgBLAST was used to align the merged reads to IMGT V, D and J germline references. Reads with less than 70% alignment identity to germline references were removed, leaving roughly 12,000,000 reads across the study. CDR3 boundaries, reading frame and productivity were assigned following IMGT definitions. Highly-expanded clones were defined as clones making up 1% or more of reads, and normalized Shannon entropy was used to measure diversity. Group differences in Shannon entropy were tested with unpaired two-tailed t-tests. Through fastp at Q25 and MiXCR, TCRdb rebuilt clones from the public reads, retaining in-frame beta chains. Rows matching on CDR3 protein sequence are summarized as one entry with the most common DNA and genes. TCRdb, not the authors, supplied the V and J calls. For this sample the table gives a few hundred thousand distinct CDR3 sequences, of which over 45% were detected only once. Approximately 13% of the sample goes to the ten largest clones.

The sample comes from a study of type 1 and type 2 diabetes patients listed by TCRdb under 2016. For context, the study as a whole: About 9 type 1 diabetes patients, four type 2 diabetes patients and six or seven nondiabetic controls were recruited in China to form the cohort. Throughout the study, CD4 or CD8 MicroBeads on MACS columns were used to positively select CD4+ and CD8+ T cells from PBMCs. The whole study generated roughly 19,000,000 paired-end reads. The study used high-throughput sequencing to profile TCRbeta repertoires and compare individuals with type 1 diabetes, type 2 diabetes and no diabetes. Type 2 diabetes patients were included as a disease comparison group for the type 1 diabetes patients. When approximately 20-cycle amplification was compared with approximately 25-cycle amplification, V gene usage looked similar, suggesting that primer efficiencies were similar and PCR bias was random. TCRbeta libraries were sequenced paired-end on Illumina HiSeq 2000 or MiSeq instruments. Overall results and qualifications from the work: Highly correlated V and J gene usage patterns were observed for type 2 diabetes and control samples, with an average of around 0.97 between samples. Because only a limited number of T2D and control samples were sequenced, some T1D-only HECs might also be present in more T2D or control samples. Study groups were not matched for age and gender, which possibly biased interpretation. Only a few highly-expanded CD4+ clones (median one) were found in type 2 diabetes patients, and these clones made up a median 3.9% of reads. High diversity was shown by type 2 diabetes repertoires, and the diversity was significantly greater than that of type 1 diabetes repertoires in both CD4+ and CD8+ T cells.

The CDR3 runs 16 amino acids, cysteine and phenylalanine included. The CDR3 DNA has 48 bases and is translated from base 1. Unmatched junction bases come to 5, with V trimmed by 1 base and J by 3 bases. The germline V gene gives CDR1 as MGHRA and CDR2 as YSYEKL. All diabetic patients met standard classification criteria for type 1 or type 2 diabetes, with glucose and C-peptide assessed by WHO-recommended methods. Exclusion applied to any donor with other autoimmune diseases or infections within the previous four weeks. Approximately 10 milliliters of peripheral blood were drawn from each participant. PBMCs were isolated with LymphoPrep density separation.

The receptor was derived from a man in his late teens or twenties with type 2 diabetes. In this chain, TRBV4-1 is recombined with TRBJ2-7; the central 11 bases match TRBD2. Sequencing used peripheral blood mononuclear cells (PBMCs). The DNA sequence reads TGCGCCAGCAGCCAAGGTCCCGGACTAGCGGGCTACGAGCAGTACTTC. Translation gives CASSQGPGLAGYEQYF.